Listed here are 9 T cell receptor beta chains from one sample, sequenced in a study of CD8 T cells in Susac syndrome. The RNA input was about 0.5 to 1 ug, and it was reverse transcribed with random hexamers. Using its own MiXCR run on the immunoSEQ multiplex PCR reads, TCRdb lists one record per CDR3 protein. Here the sample spans 100,000 to 150,000 distinct CDR3 sequences, more than 85% being singletons. The specimen was CD8+ T cells from PBMCs. The receptors come from a human donor with multiple sclerosis.

This sequence joins TRBV2 and TRBJ2-3; TRBD2 might be the D (5 bases). Germline-derived CDR1 and CDR2 are SNHLY and FYNNEI. The CDR3 runs to 14 residues. Trimming took off 3 bases at V and 5 bases at J, with 12 bases between the two ends. As DNA, the CDR3 is TGTGCCAGCAGTGATGAGGGCCTCGGAGATACGCAGTATTTT. Translation gives CASSDEGLGDTQYF.

This rearrangement joins TRBV12-3 or TRBV12-4 to TRBJ1-1, with unresolved D. Trimming pared 3 bases from V and 0 bases from J, leaving 8 bases between. There are 14 residues in the CDR3. The CDR3 coding sequence is TGTGCCAGCAGTTTTGGAGGCATGAACACTGAAGCTTTCTTT. Protein product: CASSFGGMNTEAFF.

The V and J genes are TRBV6-5 and TRBJ1-2; 9 nucleotides align to TRBD1. The J segment lost 8 bases and the V segment lost 4 bases, leaving 11 bases of the junction unmatched. Germline CDR1 MNHEY, CDR2 SVGAGI. The CDR3 is 15 residues long. CDR3 protein: CASSSKPGTGYGYTF. The CDR3 nucleotides read TGTGCCAGCAGTTCTAAACCCGGGACAGGGTACGGCTACACCTTC.

The chain couples TRBV5-1 to TRBJ2-5; 8 bases map to TRBD2. J lost 4 bases, V lost 6 bases, and 8 bases had no gene match. The CDR3 has 14 residues. CDR1 is SGHRS and CDR2 is YFSETQ in the germline V gene. CDR3 bases: TGCGCCAGCAATCCGGGACTAGGGCGAGAGACCCAGTACTTC. Its translation: CASNPGLGRETQYF.

The chain links TRBV10-3 to TRBJ2-7, with D unresolved. The CDR3 loop spans 15 amino acids. V gave up 6 bases and J gave up 0 bases, with 15 bases separating them. Germline CDR1 and CDR2: ENHRY and SYGVKD. The CDR3 bases are TGTGCCATCAGGGTGGACGGACCAAGCTCCTACGAGCAGTACGTC. Translating gives CAIRVDGPSSYEQYV.

This chain joins TRBV2 and TRBJ2-7, with a possible D match to TRBD1 (6 bases). CDR1 and CDR2 from the germline V gene are SNHLY and FYNNEI. The CDR3 covers 12 residues. The ends were cut back, 8 bases at V and 0 bases at J, with 8 bases in the middle. This CDR3 is CASEGDSYEQYF. In nucleotides, the CDR3 is TGTGCCAGCGAGGGGGACTCCTACGAGCAGTACTTC.

The chain is built from TRBV6-1 and TRBJ2-6; D unclear. The V and J ends lost 10 bases and 0 bases respectively, with 13 bases between them. Germline CDR1 MNHNS, CDR2 SASEGT. This CDR3 is built from 15 residues. Here the CDR3 reads CATQPGRSGANVLTF. In nucleotides, the CDR3 is TGTGCCACACAACCCGGGCGCTCTGGGGCCAACGTCCTGACTTTC.

V gene TRBV5-1 combines with J gene TRBJ2-1; either TRBD1 or TRBD2 may fit D (6 bases each). Trimming took off 4 bases at V and 5 bases at J, with 10 bases between the two ends. This CDR3 has 13 residues. CDR1 is SGHRS and CDR2 is YFSETQ in the germline V gene. In nucleotides, the CDR3 is TGCGCCAGCAGCGAAGGGGGGCACAATGAGCAGTTCTTC. Its protein product is CASSEGGHNEQFF. The full variable domain, completed using reference TRBV5-1 and TRBJ2-1, is KAGVTQTPRYLIKTRGQQVTLSCSPISGHRSVSWYQQTPGQGLQFLFEYFSETQRNKGNFPGRFSGRQFSNSRSEMNVSTLELGDSALYLCASSEGGHNEQFFGPGTRLTVL.

The sample holds one count of this clonotype. This sequence joins TRBV6-5 and TRBJ2-2, with D hard to call. This CDR3 is 14 amino acids long. With 8 bases removed from V and 2 bases from J, the gap between germline ends came to 12 bases. Germline V lookup: CDR1 MNHEY, CDR2 SVGAGI. DNA for the CDR3: TGTGCCAGCGTTGGGGTTCTCAACACCGGGGAGCTGTTTTTT. Translation gives CASVGVLNTGELFF.